This T cell receptor (beta chain) came from a study of blood T cell repertoires in COVID-19. The CDR3 consists of 13 residues. Germline-derived CDR1 and CDR2 are MNHEY and SMNVEV (reference sequence). Trimming took 2 bases from V and 13 from J; bases not matched to a gene: 4. Clones were sequenced by immunoSEQ multiplex PCR, and TCRdb holds only the in-frame ones, with some missing. The table shows some 200,000 clones, with around 86% occurring only once. Cohorts were assigned according to the clinical history that participants reported. The source material was PBMCs or T cells enriched from blood (not recorded which). The TCR originated in a woman aged 35 to 49 with acute COVID-19. This chain joins TRBV27 and TRBJ1-6; 8 nucleotides line up with TRBD1. For the CDR3, the DNA is TGTGCCAGCAGTTTACAGAGACAGGGGCCCCTCCACTTT. Translated, it gives CASSLQRQGPLHF.